This is a list of T cell receptor beta chains from one sample in a study of beta chain features in type 1 diabetes. The protocol was immunoSEQ multiplex PCR, while the TCRdb copy is restricted to in-frame clones and leaves out a portion. The repertoire holds about 250,000 clones, 12% to 15% seen once, with about 0.026% in the top ten. Material: naive CD4+ T cells from blood. The receptors shown here come from a woman in her thirties or forties in good health. CDR3s include the opening cysteine and the closing phenylalanine or tryptophan. D genes are given only for firm matches. The size field is filled for only some rows; it gives once, few, many or a size class.

clone_size	v_call	d_call	j_call	cdr3_nt	cdr3_aa
.	TRBV6-6	.	TRBJ2-7	TGTGCCAGCAGGGAATCGGGACAATCTTACGAGCAGTACTTC	CASRESGQSYEQYF
.	TRBV12-5	.	TRBJ1-5	TGTGCTACTAGGAGGGGAGGTAGCAATCAGCCCCAGCATTTT	CATRRGGSNQPQHF
few	TRBV4-1	TRBD1	TRBJ1-2	TGCGCCAGCAGCCGGCAGGGGGCGAACTATGGCTACACCTTC	CASSRQGANYGYTF
few	TRBV5-8	TRBD2	TRBJ2-7	TGTGCCAGCAGCGGACCACGGGACTACAACTACGAGCAGTACTTC	CASSGPRDYNYEQYF
few	TRBV29-1	.	TRBJ1-3	TGCAGCGCTTACAGGGCCTCAGGAACCATATATTTT	CSAYRASGTIYF
few	TRBV15	.	TRBJ2-1	TGTGCCACCAGGTCTCTAGGCCTGAGCTCCTACAATGAGCAGTTCTTC	CATRSLGLSSYNEQFF
few	TRBV19	TRBD2	TRBJ2-7	TGTGCCAGTAGTACCCTCCCGGGGGGGACGGTCGAGCAGTACTTC	CASSTLPGGTVEQYF
.	TRBV18	TRBD1	TRBJ2-3	TGTGCCAGCTCACCGATTCCGGGACAGGGGCTGATAGATACGCAGTATTTT	CASSPIPGQGLIDTQYF
few	TRBV6-5	.	TRBJ2-1	TGTGCCAGCAGTTACTTCCGACAGGTATCCTACAATGAGCAGTTCTTC	CASSYFRQVSYNEQFF
few	TRBV6-6	TRBD2	TRBJ2-1	TGTGCCAGCAGTGTACTAGCGGGGGCCTCCAATGAGCAGTTCTTC	CASSVLAGASNEQFF
few	TRBV25-1	.	TRBJ2-1	TGTGCCAGCAGTGAATATGGGGAGGGGGACGCGTTCTTC	CASSEYGEGDAFF
few	TRBV14	TRBD2	TRBJ2-5	TGTGCCAGCAGCCAAGGCCTTACTAGCGCAATCCAGACCCAGTACTTC	CASSQGLTSAIQTQYF
.	TRBV5-1	.	TRBJ1-1	TGCGCCAGCAGCTTGGCCACAAGGGGCACTGAAGCTTTCTTT	CASSLATRGTEAFF
.	TRBV2	.	TRBJ1-1	TGTGCCAGCAGTAGGGCCGGGGGGACTGAAGCTTTCTTT	CASSRAGGTEAFF
.	TRBV6-1	.	TRBJ1-5	TGTGCCAGCAGTGGAGATCAGCCCCAGCATTTT	CASSGDQPQHF
few	TRBV5-1	TRBD1	TRBJ1-2	TGCGCCAGCAGCACAAGACAGGGAGGAAGGGACTATGGCTACACCTTC	CASSTRQGGRDYGYTF
.	TRBV19	TRBD2	TRBJ2-3	TGTGCCAGTAGTCTTACAGCGGGGGGTTTCGCAGATACGCAGTATTTT	CASSLTAGGFADTQYF
few	TRBV5-1	TRBD2	TRBJ2-3	TGCGCCAGCAGCTTGGTTAGCGGGCGTTATGATACGCAGTATTTT	CASSLVSGRYDTQYF
few	TRBV20-1	.	TRBJ2-5	TGCAGTGCTTCAGAGGAAGAGACCCAGTACTTC	CSASEEETQYF
few	TRBV18	TRBD1	TRBJ1-5	TGTGCCAGCTCCCAGACAGGGTTGAGGCAGCCCCAGCATTTT	CASSQTGLRQPQHF
once	TRBV6-5	TRBD1	TRBJ1-5	TGTGCCAGCAGTTTACAGGGGGCACGGAATCAGCCCCAGCATTTT	CASSLQGARNQPQHF
.	TRBV2	.	TRBJ1-2	TGTGCCAGCAGCAGGCAGGGGAGCTATGGCTACACCTTC	CASSRQGSYGYTF
few	TRBV6-4	TRBD2	TRBJ2-1	TGTGCCAGCAGTGAACTAGCGGGGGGAAATGAGCAGTTCTTC	CASSELAGGNEQFF
few	TRBV25-1	TRBD1	TRBJ2-5	TGTGCCAGCAGTGTCATGACAGGGAGAGAGACCCAGTACTTC	CASSVMTGRETQYF